The 9 T cell receptor beta chains below all came from one sample that was sequenced in a study of blood T cells in healthy people across ages. The use of a sample-barcoded 5' primer and a J-beta primer mix characterized a second PCR of roughly 6 to 11 cycles. MiXCR was run by TCRdb on the 5' RACE reads, yielding one entry per CDR3 protein. The table has under 1,000,000 distinct CDR3 sequences, roughly 46% seen once; the top ten hold 15% to 20%. Specimen: blood. The receptors were gathered from a man of 80 years or more in good health.

This clonotype was counted a few times. This rearrangement joins TRBV5-6 to TRBJ1-1; TRBD1 agrees at 7 bases. Germline trimming cut 4 bases from V and 5 bases from J; bases unmatched to any gene: 11. This CDR3 comprises 15 residues. Germline lookup yields CDR1 SGHDT and CDR2 YYEEEE. The CDR3 DNA follows: TGTGCCAGCAGCCTAACGAACAGGGGTTTTACTGAAGCTTTCTTT. This sequence encodes CASSLTNRGFTEAFF. Combining the CDR3 with reference TRBV5-6 and TRBJ1-1 gives the whole variable domain DAGVTQSPTHLIKTRGQQVTLRCSPKSGHDTVSWYQQALGQGPQFIFQYYEEEERQRGNFPDRFSGHQFPNYSSELNVNALLLGDSALYLCASSLTNRGFTEAFFGQGTRLTVV.

The gene calls are TRBV13 and TRBJ2-1; the D is unclear. This CDR3 is 14 amino acids long. Trimming stripped 6 bases from V and 5 bases from J, with 14 bases between. Germline CDR1 and CDR2: PRHDT and FYEKMQ (reference sequence). In DNA, the CDR3 is TGTGCCAGCAGAGTTCCCGGCAGACACAATGAGCAGTTCTTC. Translating it yields CASRVPGRHNEQFF.

This clonotype came up a few times. V usage is TRBV20-1 and J usage is TRBJ2-5, with a weak D call TRBD1 (6 bases). V gave up 0 bases and J gave up 3 bases, with 17 bases separating them. The length of the CDR3 is 16 residues. Looked up from germline, CDR1 is DFQATT and CDR2 is SNEGSKA (reference sequence). The CDR3, as DNA: TGCAGTGCTAGAGATATGAACAGGGACATGAAAGAGACCCAGTACTTC. Translating it yields CSARDMNRDMKETQYF.

This clonotype showed up many times. The V and J genes are TRBV4-3 and TRBJ2-7; 7 nucleotides agree with TRBD1. The trim removed 3 bases at V and 1 base at J, leaving 9 bases unmatched. The CDR3 runs 16 residues. CDR1 and CDR2 from the germline V gene are LGHNA and YSLEER. The CDR3 DNA reads TGCGCCAGCAGCCAGGAGACAGGGTTTACGTCCTACGAGCAGTACTTC. Protein sequence: CASSQETGFTSYEQYF.

This clonotype came up a few times. The CDR3 nucleotides are TGTGCCAGCGTAAGGACTCGGGACACCATCTACGAGCAGTACTTC. This encodes CASVRTRDTIYEQYF. This rearrangement joins TRBV6-2 or TRBV6-3 to TRBJ2-7; D is perhaps TRBD1 (6 bases). Germline V gene lookup returns CDR1 MNHEY and CDR2 SVGEGT. Between the trimmed V and J ends, which lost 8 bases and 3 bases, there was a span of 20 bases. The CDR3 runs 15 residues.

This chain uses TRBV24-1 with TRBJ2-2; TRBD2 agrees at 10 bases. The CDR3 contains 18 residues. V gave up 1 base and J gave up 6 bases; unmatched junction bases: 10. Germline CDR1 is KGHDR and CDR2 is SFDVKD. CDR3 amino acids: CATSDLQRGGPLSGELFF. In DNA form, the CDR3 reads TGTGCCACCAGTGATTTACAGCGGGGGGGACCTTTGTCCGGGGAGCTGTTTTTT.

This clonotype was counted between two and nine times. Sequence at one end of the junction differs from germline and may be a read error. This chain joins TRBV3-1 and TRBJ2-5; D may be TRBD2 (5 bases). Germline V CDR1 and CDR2: LGHDT, YNNKEL (reference sequence). CDR3 size: 13 residues. The CDR3 region is CASSQGAEETQYF. DNA of the CDR3: TGTGCCAGCAGTCAAGGAGCGGAAGAGACCCAGTACTTC.

The chain joins TRBV7-9 to TRBJ2-2; weak D call: TRBD1 (6 bases). The CDR3 spans 16 residues. V was shortened by 1 base and J by 3 bases, with 12 bases between the two germline ends. Per germline, CDR1 SEHNR and CDR2 FQNEAQ (reference sequence). This CDR3 reads CASSLGQGRYTGELFF. CDR3 DNA sequence: TGTGCCAGCAGCTTAGGGCAGGGGCGATACACCGGGGAGCTGTTTTTT.

The chain joins TRBV29-1 to TRBJ2-3; 12 bases are shared with TRBD2. The CDR3 totals 15 residues. The germline V gene encodes CDR1 SQVTM and CDR2 ANQGSEA. V gave up 6 bases and J gave up 0 bases; unmatched junction bases: 4. Here the CDR3 DNA reads TGCAGCGTCATCCTAGCGGGGGGGAGCACAGATACGCAGTATTTT. Its translation: CSVILAGGSTDTQYF.